The 12 T cell receptor beta chains listed next were all sequenced from one sample in a study of cytomegalovirus exposure and HLA in healthy donors. Vbeta (60) and Jbeta (13) primers were used in the PCR. Here immunoSEQ multiplex PCR was the method, and the copy in TCRdb shows in-frame clones only, minus some. This sample yields about 88,000 clones, of which 90% are seen a single time; under 2.5% belongs to the top ten. The sequenced sample was PBMCs. Receptor source: a man between 18 and 29 years old in good health and CMV-seronegative.

The chain uses TRBV27 and TRBJ2-1; D possibly corresponds to TRBD1 (5 bases). Trimming took 6 bases from V and 0 from J, leaving 24 bases between them. The CDR3 contains 19 residues. Germline V gives CDR1 MNHEY, CDR2 SMNVEV (reference sequence). The chain's CDR3 is CASRGSRQSPPSSYNEQFF. The DNA of the CDR3 is TGTGCCAGCAGGGGTTCGAGACAGAGCCCCCCTAGCTCCTACAATGAGCAGTTCTTC.

This sequence joins TRBV30 and TRBJ2-6, with D hard to call. V was pared by 0 bases and J by 1 base, with 4 bases between. The CDR3 is 14 residues long. CDR1 is GTSNPN and CDR2 is SVGIG in the germline V gene (reference sequence). The CDR3: CAWSVQSGANVLTF. CDR3 bases: TGTGCCTGGAGTGTACAATCTGGGGCCAACGTCCTGACTTTC.

This chain connects TRBV6-5 to TRBJ1-1, with 7 bases aligning to TRBD1. Losses at the gene ends were 2 bases for V and 5 bases for J; bases not matched to a gene: 2. The CDR3 runs 13 residues. Germline lookup yields CDR1 MNHEY and CDR2 SVGAGI. CDR3 DNA: TGTGCCAGCAGTTACAGGGGGCGTACTGAAGCTTTCTTT. This sequence encodes CASSYRGRTEAFF.

The gene calls are TRBV9 and TRBJ2-2; 14 bases match TRBD2. V lost 0 bases to trimming and J lost 0 bases; unmatched junction nucleotides: 4. Germline V lookup: CDR1 SGDLS, CDR2 YYNGEE. The CDR3 is 19 amino acids. The CDR3 sequence: CASSVGLAGGYANTGELFF. DNA for the CDR3: TGTGCCAGCAGCGTAGGACTAGCGGGAGGGTACGCGAACACCGGGGAGCTGTTTTTT.

This clone was counted only a few times. This chain joins TRBV2 and TRBJ1-5; TRBD1 might be the D (5 bases). The CDR3 covers 13 residues. The V end was cut by 6 bases, the J end by 0 bases, with 6 bases between. Germline V gene lookup returns CDR1 SNHLY and CDR2 FYNNEI. The DNA of the CDR3 is TGTGCCAGCAGCAGGGATAGCAATCAGCCCCAGCATTTT. It translates to CASSRDSNQPQHF.

As for this clone: One junction end does not reproduce the germline sequence, and a read error may be involved. This chain uses TRBV7-7 with TRBJ2-4, with D possibly matching TRBD2 (6 bases). Germline CDR1 is SSHAT and CDR2 is FNYEAQ (reference sequence). The CDR3 is 15 residues long. The CDR3 spells CASSLEGIAKNIQYF. CDR3 DNA sequence: TGTGCTAGCAGCTTGGAGGGGATAGCCAAAAACATTCAGTACTTC.

This clone was picked up one time. CDR3 residues: CRIGEQFF. DNA for the CDR3: TGCAGAATCGGGGAGCAGTTCTTC. V usage is TRBV20-1 and J usage is TRBJ2-1; unclear D gene. CDR3 size: 8 residues. Germline CDR1 DFQATT, CDR2 SNEGSKA (reference sequence).

CDR3 sequence: CASSQEFFTGVVDTQYF. In DNA form, the CDR3 reads TGCGCCAGCAGCCAAGAGTTCTTTACGGGAGTTGTAGATACGCAGTATTTT. V gene TRBV4-1 combines with J gene TRBJ2-3; TRBD2 is a possible D gene (6 bases). Per the germline V gene, CDR1 is MGHRA and CDR2 is YSYEKL. CDR3 length: 17 amino acids. Trimming removed 0 bases at V and 5 bases at J, with 18 bases between.

The V gene is TRBV2, the J gene TRBJ2-1; 8 bases match TRBD2. This CDR3 is 16 amino acids long. Losses at the gene ends were 6 bases for V and 8 bases for J; bases not matched to a gene: 15. Per the germline V gene, CDR1 is SNHLY and CDR2 is FYNNEI. CDR3 sequence: CASRARVAGRVHEQFF. The CDR3 DNA is TGTGCCAGCAGGGCCCGCGTAGCGGGGAGGGTCCATGAGCAGTTCTTC. The variable domain in full, completed from reference TRBV2 and TRBJ2-1, reads EPEVTQTPSHQVTQMGQEVILRCVPISNHLYFYWYRQILGQKVEFLVSFYNNEISEKSEIFDDQFSVERPDGSNFTLKIRSTKLEDSAMYFCASRARVAGRVHEQFFGPGTRLTVL.

In DNA form, the CDR3 reads TGTGCCAGCAGCTTAAACATCGCAACCCTCCACTTT. This codes for CASSLNIATLHF. V gene TRBV7-2 combines with J gene TRBJ1-6; no clear D gene. The CDR3 extends over 12 amino acids. Germline assignment: CDR1 SGHTA and CDR2 FQGNSA. The ends were cut back, 2 bases at V and 14 bases at J, with 10 bases in the middle.

The chain uses TRBV6-5 and TRBJ1-3, with TRBD1 matching 7 bases. Germline values: CDR1 MNHEY, CDR2 SVGAGI. V shed 6 bases, J shed 8 bases, and the junction held 7 bases outside the gene matches. This CDR3 contains 13 residues. The CDR3 sequence is CASRMTGWDTIYF. CDR3 coding DNA: TGTGCCAGCAGAATGACAGGGTGGGACACCATATATTTT.

This chain connects TRBV7-8 to TRBJ2-5; 10 bases line up with TRBD2. V was pared by 5 bases and J by 4 bases, with 16 bases of the junction left unmatched. Germline lookup yields CDR1 SGHVS and CDR2 FQNEAQ. The CDR3 is made up of 18 amino acids. CDR3: CASSPYTSSGSLVETQYF. In DNA, the CDR3 is TGTGCCAGCAGCCCCTACACCTCTAGCGGGAGTTTGGTAGAGACCCAGTACTTC.